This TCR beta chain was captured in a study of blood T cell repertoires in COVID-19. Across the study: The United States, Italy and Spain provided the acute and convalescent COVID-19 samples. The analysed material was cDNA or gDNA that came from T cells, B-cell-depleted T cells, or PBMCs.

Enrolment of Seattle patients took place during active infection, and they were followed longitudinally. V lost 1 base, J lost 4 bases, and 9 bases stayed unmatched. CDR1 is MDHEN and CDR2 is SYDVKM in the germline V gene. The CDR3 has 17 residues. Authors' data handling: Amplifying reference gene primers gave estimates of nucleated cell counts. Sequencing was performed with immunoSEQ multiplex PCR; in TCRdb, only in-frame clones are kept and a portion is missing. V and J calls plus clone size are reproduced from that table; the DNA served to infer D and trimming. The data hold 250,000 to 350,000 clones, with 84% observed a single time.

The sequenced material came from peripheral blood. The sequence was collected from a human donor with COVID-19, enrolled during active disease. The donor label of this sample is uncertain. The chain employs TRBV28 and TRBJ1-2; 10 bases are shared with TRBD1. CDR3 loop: CASSLYSGTGAIYGYTF. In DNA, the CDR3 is TGTGCCAGCAGTTTATATTCTGGGACAGGGGCCATCTATGGCTACACCTTC.